These 10 T cell receptor beta chains were all obtained from the same sample, sequenced in a study of blood T cell repertoires in COVID-19. Assay: immunoSEQ multiplex PCR; the TCRdb copy retains only in-frame clones and omits some. The sample lists approximately 260,000 clones; roughly 90% were seen once. The specimen sequenced was peripheral blood. These receptors were taken from a woman in her thirties or forties who had recovered from COVID-19.

This clone was counted a single time. The gene calls are TRBV19 and TRBJ1-2, with 9 bases lining up with TRBD1. The CDR3 consists of 14 residues. Germline lookup yields CDR1 LNHDA and CDR2 SQIVND (reference sequence). Trimming took 5 bases from V and 4 from J; bases not matched to a gene: 5. As DNA, the CDR3 is TGTGCCAGTAGTCCTCCGGACAGGGGCTATGGCTACACCTTC. Translating it yields CASSPPDRGYGYTF.

The chain joins TRBV27 to TRBJ2-3; D uncertain. V lost 8 bases and J 0 bases, leaving 12 bases between the germline ends. CDR1 MNHEY and CDR2 SMNVEV come from the germline V gene (reference sequence). This CDR3 is 14 amino acids long. The CDR3, as DNA: TGTGCCAGCCGAAAGCCCCGGAGCACAGATACGCAGTATTTT. It translates to CASRKPRSTDTQYF.

This sequence joins TRBV30 and TRBJ2-7; D is ambiguous. This CDR3 is 11 amino acids long. The germline V gene encodes CDR1 GTSNPN and CDR2 SVGIG (reference sequence). V lost 4 bases and J 2 bases, leaving 6 bases between the germline ends. DNA for the CDR3: TGTGCCTGGACGGTGGCCTACGAGCAGTACTTC. It is translated as CAWTVAYEQYF.

V is TRBV5-6 and J is TRBJ2-7, with 8 nucleotides matching TRBD1. With V trimmed by 2 bases and J by 6 bases, 1 base remained unmatched. This CDR3 is built from 12 residues. Germline assignment: CDR1 SGHDT and CDR2 YYEEEE. The CDR3 loop reads CASSFGQGEQYF. The CDR3 nucleotides read TGTGCCAGCAGCTTTGGACAGGGCGAGCAGTACTTC.

The rearrangement links TRBV27 to TRBJ2-3; 7 bases map to TRBD1. This CDR3 has 16 residues. V trimming: 6 bases; J trimming: 0 bases; junction bases outside the gene matches: 9. From germline, CDR1 is MNHEY and CDR2 SMNVEV (reference sequence). The CDR3 DNA is TGTGCCAGCAGGCCATCGGGACAGACTAGCACAGATACGCAGTATTTT. It translates to CASRPSGQTSTDTQYF.

This sequence joins TRBV7-9 and TRBJ2-1; TRBD2 agrees at 11 bases. The V gene end was trimmed by 4 bases and the J gene end by 9 bases; junction bases not matched to a gene: 14. The CDR3 has 17 amino acids. The V gene's germline CDR1 is SEHNR and CDR2 FQNEAQ (reference sequence). The DNA of the CDR3 is TGTGCCAGCAGCTCGGCTTTAGCGGGAGGGCCTTCCGGTGAGCAGTTCTTC. Amino acid sequence: CASSSALAGGPSGEQFF.

The V call is TRBV9, the J call TRBJ1-6; 7 bases are shared with TRBD1. Trimming cost V 4 bases and J 5 bases; bases outside gene matches: 9. The CDR3 loop spans 16 amino acids. Germline V gives CDR1 SGDLS, CDR2 YYNGEE. The CDR3 spells CASSPGGDRNNSPLHF. CDR3 coding DNA: TGTGCCAGCAGCCCCGGAGGGGACAGAAATAATTCACCCCTCCACTTT.

CDR3 in DNA: TGCGCCAGCAGCCGAGAGGGGACAGGGGCTGGAAATTCACCCCTCCACTTT. It specifies CASSREGTGAGNSPLHF. The chain joins TRBV4-1 to TRBJ1-6, with TRBD1 matching 10 bases. After removal of 4 bases from V and 7 bases from J, the junction contained 10 bases not matched to a gene. This CDR3 comprises 17 residues. Germline CDR1 MGHRA, CDR2 YSYEKL.

The CDR3 DNA reads as TGTGCCAGCAGCTTAGCGCAGGGTATCTACAATGAGCAGTTCTTC. It encodes CASSLAQGIYNEQFF. The chain recombines TRBV11-3 with TRBJ2-1; weak D call: TRBD1 (5 bases). The CDR3 runs 15 residues. Trimming removed 1 base at V and 3 bases at J, with 10 bases between. The germline V gene encodes CDR1 SGHNT and CDR2 YENEEA. Based on the CDR3 plus reference TRBV11-3 and TRBJ2-1, the full variable domain is EAGVVQSPRYKIIEKKQPVAFWCNPISGHNTLYWYLQNLGQGPELLIRYENEEAVDDSQLPKDRFSAERLKGVDSTLKIQPAELGDSAVYLCASSLAQGIYNEQFFGPGTRLTVL.

The chain employs TRBV19 and TRBJ1-1; 9 nucleotides agree with TRBD1. Unmatched junction bases numbered 7, after V lost 5 bases and J lost 6 bases. The CDR3 spans 14 residues. Germline loops: CDR1 LNHDA, CDR2 SQIVND (reference sequence). The CDR3: CASSLDRGTSEAFF. The CDR3 DNA reads as TGTGCCAGTAGTCTGGACAGGGGAACTTCTGAAGCTTTCTTT.